Sequencing of this TCR beta chain was carried out in a study of blood T cell repertoires in COVID-19. Study overall: Acute and convalescent COVID-19 specimens originated in the United States, Italy and Spain. The cDNA or gDNA used as material had been derived from T cells, B-cell-depleted T cells, or PBMCs.

This CDR3 is 14 amino acids long. In germline, CDR1 is MDHEN, CDR2 SYDVKM. The V gene lost 7 bases and the J gene lost 3 bases, with 12 bases spanning the gap. As handled by the study authors: Cell counts per sample came from amplifying reference gene primers. The method was immunoSEQ multiplex PCR; TCRdb's version includes in-frame clones alone and lacks a portion of them. The DNA gave D and trimming, while V, J and clone size come from that table. Here the sample spans about 150,000 clones, around 88% being singletons. The chain joins TRBV28 to TRBJ2-2; D remains ambiguous. The specimen was peripheral blood. The sequence came from a human donor in a cohort sampled during active COVID-19. The CDR3 here is CASILSFYTGELFF. The CDR3 DNA follows: TGTGCCAGCATCTTGTCCTTCTACACCGGGGAGCTGTTTTTT.